This TCR beta chain stems from a study of blood T cell repertoires in COVID-19. Study context: Whether acute or convalescent, the COVID-19 samples came from the United States, Italy and Spain.

The CDR3 totals 14 residues. With 3 bases removed from V and 0 bases from J, the gap between germline ends came to 6 bases. CDR1 is LGHDT and CDR2 is YNNKEL in the germline V gene (reference sequence). TCRdb's table, derived via immunoSEQ multiplex PCR, lists solely in-frame clones and lacks some. The sample lists fewer than 90,000 clones; around 79% were seen once. This TCR came from a man aged 50 or older with acute or convalescent COVID-19. V is TRBV3-1 (or the pseudogene TRBV3-2) and J is TRBJ1-5; D remains unclear. The material sequenced was peripheral blood. CDR3 DNA sequence: TGTGCCAGCAGCCATCAGGTTAGCAATCAGCCCCAGCATTTT. Protein sequence: CASSHQVSNQPQHF.